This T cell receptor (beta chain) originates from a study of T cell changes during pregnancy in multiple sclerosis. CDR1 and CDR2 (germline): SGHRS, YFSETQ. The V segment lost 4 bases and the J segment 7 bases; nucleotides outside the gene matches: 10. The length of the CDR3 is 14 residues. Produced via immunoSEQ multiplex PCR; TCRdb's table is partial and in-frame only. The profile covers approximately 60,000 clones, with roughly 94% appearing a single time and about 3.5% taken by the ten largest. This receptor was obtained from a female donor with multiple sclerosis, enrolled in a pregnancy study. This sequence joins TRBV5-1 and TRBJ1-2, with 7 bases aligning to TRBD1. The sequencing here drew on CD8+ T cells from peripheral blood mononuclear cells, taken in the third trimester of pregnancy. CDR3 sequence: CASSVYDREVGYTF. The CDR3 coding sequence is TGCGCCAGCAGCGTTTATGACAGGGAGGTTGGCTACACCTTC.